This TCR beta chain emerged from a study of technical replicates of blood from several donors. The J segment lost 2 bases and the V segment lost 3 bases, leaving 9 bases of the junction unmatched. The CDR3 totals 16 residues. Per germline, CDR1 MDHEN and CDR2 SYDVKM. The method was immunoSEQ multiplex PCR; TCRdb's version includes in-frame clones alone and lacks a portion of them. This sample carries approximately 79,000 clones, roughly 90% of them seen once, and the ten largest clones take approximately 0.42%. Sample: T cells isolated from PBMCs. The sequence was collected from a human donor in good health. The chain carries TRBV28 and TRBJ2-7, with 8 positions matching TRBD2. This CDR3 reads CASSFPPGGVPYEQYF. Written as DNA, the CDR3 is TGTGCCAGCAGTTTCCCCCCGGGGGGGGTCCCCTACGAGCAGTACTTC.